The T cell receptor (beta chain) described here comes from a study of CXCR3-negative and CXCR3-positive naive CD8 T cells. Study conclusions and caveats: Because surface CD5 did not distinguish the naive subsets, TCR strength was inferred from TRB CDR3 properties.

UMI-tagged TRB cDNA libraries were built via 5' RACE. For each CDR3 protein, TCRdb gives one entry from its re-call of the 5' RACE reads, without DNA. Here the sample table reports about 6,700 distinct CDR3 sequences. The CDR3 has 13 amino acids. Note on this clonotype: Its antigen is undetermined.

The chain carries TRBV12-3 or TRBV12-4 and TRBJ2-5. The clonotype was recovered from a human donor in good health. Some clones in this sample may be carry-over from other donors' samples. Specimen: naive CXCR3- CD8+ T cells from blood. As to subset: CD45RO-CCR7+CD27+CD95- naive CD8+ T cells lacking CXCR3 (TNR3-). This chain's CDR3 is CASSLNYQETQYF.